This T cell receptor beta chain was sequenced in a study of T cells in Graves' hyperthyroidism and ophthalmopathy. The TCR beta CDR3 regions underwent amplification using RNA transcripts as the source. HTBI primers were employed in a first-round RT-PCR of the TCR CDR3. TCRdb re-called the multiplex PCR reads with MiXCR, one entry per CDR3 protein. Of roughly 580,000 distinct CDR3 sequences listed, roughly 14% are singletons. Sequencing input: blood. This receptor was identified in a young woman with Graves' hyperthyroidism that later progressed to Graves' ophthalmopathy.

CDR3 nucleotide sequence: TGTGCCAGCAGTAGCGGGAGGTTTACGCAGTATTTT. Translated: CASSSGRFTQYF. The J gene is TRBJ2-3, the V gene TRBV12-3 or TRBV12-4; 9 bases align to TRBD2. Trimming cost V 5 bases and J 8 bases; bases outside gene matches: 2. The CDR3 spans 12 residues.